This TCR beta chain was found in a study of T cell changes during pregnancy in multiple sclerosis (dated by TCRdb to about 2019). For context, the study as a whole: In women with multiple sclerosis, the researchers looked at how the T cell repertoire shifted as pregnancy progressed.

Relative to germline, V is 5 bases shorter and J is 5 bases shorter, with 10 bases between their ends. Looking up the germline V gene (reference sequence) yields CDR1 MNHNY and CDR2 SVGAGI. Inclusive of the bounding cysteine and phenylalanine, the CDR3 is 14 residues long. The kept DNA is CDR3 alone, 42 bases in frame from the first base. Library prep was done by the immunoSEQ multiplex PCR assay. Imported from immuneACCESS, the table was reduced by TCRdb to in-frame sequences with V and J called. These copies leave out some clones; in studies compared against another copy, an unresolved V gene accounts for under half, and the cause of the remainder is not known. The sample table lists about 57,000 clones, 85% to 95% of them with a count of one. Jointly, the top ten make up around 3.5% of the sample. This clone was found once. The specificity of this receptor is unknown. No base quality information exists; no much larger clone differs at one position.

The sample was peripheral blood, taken after pregnancy. The rearranged segments are TRBV6-6 and TRBJ1-6, with the identity of the D gene unclear. The source of this sequence is a female donor in good health, enrolled as a control in a pregnancy study. The CDR3 here reads CASSLKLDNSPLHF. The sequenced DNA is TGTGCCAGCAGTCTGAAGCTTGATAATTCACCCCTCCACTTT.